The 8 T cell receptor beta chains in this list originate from one sample, sequenced in a study of tumor-infiltrating lymphocytes in primary liver carcinoma. Bulk tissue was left unsorted, and RNA and DNA were co-extracted from 20-30 mg of it. Starting from around 500 ng of total RNA, TCR beta cDNA was produced with a primer in the constant region. Slightly modified ARM-PCR with three nested multiplex PCR rounds yielded TCR beta libraries. TRBV1-TRBV30 forward primers paired with a C-beta reverse primer drove the first two PCR rounds, about 9 cycles each. One entry per CDR3 protein, called by TCRdb with MiXCR from the multiplex PCR reads. The data hold some 100,000 distinct CDR3 sequences, with approximately 70% observed a single time. Sequencing used liver tumor tissue from sampling region 2. Subset described: tumor region T2, inferior pole. The receptors were gathered from a woman aged 55-75 years with primary liver carcinoma and hepatitis B virus infection.

This clonotype was observed at least ten times. The chain joins TRBV4-1 to TRBJ2-4, with D possibly matching TRBD2 (5 bases). This CDR3 has 16 amino acids. The V gene lost 0 bases and the J gene lost 0 bases, with 9 bases spanning the gap. From germline, CDR1 is MGHRA and CDR2 YSYEKL. As DNA, the CDR3 is TGCGCCAGCAGCCAAGAACAGACTATAGCCAAAAACATTCAGTACTTC. It yields the protein CASSQEQTIAKNIQYF.

Worth noting for this clonotype: Since a much larger clone is just one base distant, this may be a read error. CDR3 bases: TGTGCTAGTGGTCCGATAGGGTTCTCTGGAAACACCATATATTTT. Its protein is CASGPIGFSGNTIYF. This chain links TRBV12-5 with TRBJ1-3, with D unclear. The V end lost 5 bases, the J end lost 0 bases, and 11 bases lay between the germline ends. The CDR3 runs to 15 residues. Germline CDR1 reads LGHNT; CDR2 reads FRNRAP.

Concerning this clonotype: Because the CDR3 is missing its conserved closing phenylalanine or tryptophan, this is likely a read error. For the CDR3, the DNA is TGTGCTAGCAGCTTAGAGACAGGGGGCTCCCTCGAGCAGTACCTC. This codes for CASSLETGGSLEQYL. The V gene is TRBV11-3, the J gene TRBJ2-7, with TRBD1 matching over 10 bases. The V gene's germline CDR1 is SGHNT and CDR2 YENEEA. This CDR3 is built from 15 residues.

This clonotype was seen repeatedly, ten times or more. The chain uses TRBV7-9 and TRBJ1-2; 7 bases match TRBD1. Germline CDR1 SEHNR, CDR2 FQNEAQ (reference sequence). Trimming cost V 5 bases and J 5 bases; bases outside gene matches: 5. The CDR3 is 13 amino acids. This CDR3 reads CASSRGDRYGYTF. The CDR3 nucleotides read TGTGCCAGCAGCCGGGGGGACAGATATGGCTACACCTTC.

The genes are TRBV11-3 and TRBJ2-2, with 10 positions matching TRBD2. Germline-derived CDR1 and CDR2 are SGHNT and YENEEA. V shed 7 bases and J 9 bases; nucleotides not matched to a gene: 17. The CDR3 spans 17 residues. CDR3 sequence: CASNPNTILAGVRELFF. The CDR3 nucleotides are TGTGCCAGCAACCCGAACACGATTCTAGCGGGAGTTCGGGAGCTGTTTTTT.

A note on this clonotype: A much larger clone lies one base from this, so it may be a read error. This chain uses TRBV6-1 with TRBJ2-3; 7 bases fit TRBD1. The germline gives CDR1 MNHNS, CDR2 SASEGT. CDR3 length: 15 amino acids. The CDR3 loop is CASRRTGQSTDAQYF. DNA for the CDR3: TGTGCCAGCAGAAGAACGGGACAGAGCACAGATGCGCAGTATTTT.

Comment on this clonotype: With a much larger clone just one base away, this may be a read error. The chain combines TRBV7-9 with TRBJ1-1, with TRBD1 as a possible D gene (5 bases). Between the trimmed V and J ends, which lost 4 bases and 6 bases, there was a span of 15 bases. Per germline, CDR1 SEHNR and CDR2 FQNEAQ (reference sequence). There are 14 residues in the CDR3. The CDR3 protein is CASSSTRGKAEAFF. In nucleotides, the CDR3 is TGTGCCAGCAGCTCCACAAGGGGAAAGGCTGAAGCTTTCTTT.

For this clonotype: The junction departs from the called germline gene at one end, perhaps through a read error. Written as DNA, the CDR3 is TGTGCCAGCAGTTGTCGACTAGCGGGAAACACCGGGGAGCAGTTTTTT. Protein sequence: CASSCRLAGNTGEQFF. The chain couples TRBV11-2 to TRBJ2-2, with 11 bases matching TRBD2. The CDR3 consists of 16 residues. CDR1 and CDR2 (germline): SGHAT, FQNNGV.